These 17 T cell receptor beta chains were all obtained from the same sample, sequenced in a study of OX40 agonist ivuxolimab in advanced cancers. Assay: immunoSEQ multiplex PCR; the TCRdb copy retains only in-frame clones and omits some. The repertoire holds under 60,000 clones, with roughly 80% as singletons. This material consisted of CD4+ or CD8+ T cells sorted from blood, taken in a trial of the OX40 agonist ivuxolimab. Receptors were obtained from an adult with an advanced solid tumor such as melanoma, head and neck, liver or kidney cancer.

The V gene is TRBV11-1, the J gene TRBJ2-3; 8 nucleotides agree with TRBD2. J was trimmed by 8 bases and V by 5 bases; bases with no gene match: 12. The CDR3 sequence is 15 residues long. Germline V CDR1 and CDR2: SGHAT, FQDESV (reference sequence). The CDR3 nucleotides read TGTGCCAGCAGCACACCCGGGGGGGGTCAAGGTACGCAGTATTTT. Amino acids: CASSTPGGGQGTQYF.

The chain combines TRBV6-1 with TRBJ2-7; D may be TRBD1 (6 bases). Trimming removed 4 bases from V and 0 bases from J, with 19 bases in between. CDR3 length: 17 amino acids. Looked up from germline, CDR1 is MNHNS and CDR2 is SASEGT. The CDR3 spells CASSGSPTGTYSYEQYF. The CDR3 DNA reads TGTGCCAGCAGTGGAAGCCCCACCGGGACATACTCCTACGAGCAGTACTTC.

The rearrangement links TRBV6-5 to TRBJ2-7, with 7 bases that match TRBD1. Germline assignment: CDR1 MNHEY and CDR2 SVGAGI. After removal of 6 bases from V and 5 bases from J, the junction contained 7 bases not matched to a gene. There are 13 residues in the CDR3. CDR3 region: CASSHDRANEQYF. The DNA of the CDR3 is TGTGCCAGCAGCCACGACAGGGCCAACGAGCAGTACTTC.

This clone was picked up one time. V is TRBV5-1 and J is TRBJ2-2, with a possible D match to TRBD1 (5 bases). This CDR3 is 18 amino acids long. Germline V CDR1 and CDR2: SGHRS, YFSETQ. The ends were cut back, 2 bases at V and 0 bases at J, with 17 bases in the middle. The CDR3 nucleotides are TGCGCCAGCAGCTTCACGCCCTGGGGCACCCCGAACACCGGGGAGCTGTTTTTT. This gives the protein CASSFTPWGTPNTGELFF.

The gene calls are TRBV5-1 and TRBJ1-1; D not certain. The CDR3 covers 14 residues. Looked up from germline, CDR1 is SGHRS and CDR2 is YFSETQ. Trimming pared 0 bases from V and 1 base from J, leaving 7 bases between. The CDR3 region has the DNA TGCGCCAGCAGCTTGGAGGGCAGGAACACTGAAGCTTTCTTT. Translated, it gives CASSLEGRNTEAFF.

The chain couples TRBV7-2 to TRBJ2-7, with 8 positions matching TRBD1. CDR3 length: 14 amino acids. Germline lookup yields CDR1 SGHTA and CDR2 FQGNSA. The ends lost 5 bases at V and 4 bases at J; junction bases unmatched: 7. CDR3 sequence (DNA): TGTGCCAGCAGCCTAGGGACAGGAGAATACGAGCAGTACTTC. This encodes CASSLGTGEYEQYF.

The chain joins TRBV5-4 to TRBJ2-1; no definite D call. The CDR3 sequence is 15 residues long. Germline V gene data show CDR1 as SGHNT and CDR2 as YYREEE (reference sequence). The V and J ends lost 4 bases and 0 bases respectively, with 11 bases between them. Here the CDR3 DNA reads TGTGCCAGCAGCGGGCCCCCCTACTCCTACAATGAGCAGTTCTTC. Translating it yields CASSGPPYSYNEQFF.

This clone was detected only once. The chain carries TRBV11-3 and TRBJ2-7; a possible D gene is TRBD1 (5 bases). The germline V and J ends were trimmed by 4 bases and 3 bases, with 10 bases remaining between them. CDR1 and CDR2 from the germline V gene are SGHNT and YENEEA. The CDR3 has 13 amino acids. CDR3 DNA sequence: TGTGCCAGCAGCTCGGGCCAGGGCTACGAGCAGTACTTC. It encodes CASSSGQGYEQYF.

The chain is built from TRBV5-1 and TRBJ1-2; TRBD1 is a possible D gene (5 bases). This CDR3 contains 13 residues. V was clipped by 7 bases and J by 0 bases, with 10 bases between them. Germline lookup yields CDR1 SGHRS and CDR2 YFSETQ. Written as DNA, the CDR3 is TGCGCCAGCGCGGGACGGACTAACTATGGCTACACCTTC. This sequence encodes CASAGRTNYGYTF.

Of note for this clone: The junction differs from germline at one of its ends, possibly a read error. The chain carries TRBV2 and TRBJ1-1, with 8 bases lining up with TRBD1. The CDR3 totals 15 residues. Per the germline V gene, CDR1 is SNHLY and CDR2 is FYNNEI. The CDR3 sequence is CASSHGFRGRNLPLF. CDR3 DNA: TGTGCCAGCAGTCACGGCTTCAGGGGGCGGAACCTACCCCTCTTT. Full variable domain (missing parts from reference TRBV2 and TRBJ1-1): EPEVTQTPSHQVTQMGQEVILRCVPISNHLYFYWYRQILGQKVEFLVSFYNNEISEKSEIFDDQFSVERPDGSNFTLKIRSTKLEDSAMYFCASSHGFRGRNLPLFGQGTRLTVV.

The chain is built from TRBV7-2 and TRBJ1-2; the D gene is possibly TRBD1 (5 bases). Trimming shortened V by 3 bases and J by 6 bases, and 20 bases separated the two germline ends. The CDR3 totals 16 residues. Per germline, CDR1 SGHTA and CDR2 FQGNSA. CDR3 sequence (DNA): TGTGCCAGCAGCTTGGGCCTCAGGGCAGCCGACCATGGCTACACCTTC. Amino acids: CASSLGLRAADHGYTF.

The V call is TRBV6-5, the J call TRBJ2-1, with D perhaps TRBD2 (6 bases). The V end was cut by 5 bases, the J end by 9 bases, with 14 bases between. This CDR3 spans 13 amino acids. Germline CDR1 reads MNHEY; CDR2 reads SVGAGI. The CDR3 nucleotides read TGTGCCAGCAGTCCTCACCAAGCGGGTGAGCAGTTCTTC. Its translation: CASSPHQAGEQFF.

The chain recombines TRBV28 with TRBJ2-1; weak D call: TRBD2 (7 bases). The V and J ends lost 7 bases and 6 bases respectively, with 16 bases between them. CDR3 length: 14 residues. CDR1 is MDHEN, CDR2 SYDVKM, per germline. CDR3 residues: CASNYGGPFNEQFF. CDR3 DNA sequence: TGTGCCAGCAATTACGGGGGGCCGTTCAATGAGCAGTTCTTC.

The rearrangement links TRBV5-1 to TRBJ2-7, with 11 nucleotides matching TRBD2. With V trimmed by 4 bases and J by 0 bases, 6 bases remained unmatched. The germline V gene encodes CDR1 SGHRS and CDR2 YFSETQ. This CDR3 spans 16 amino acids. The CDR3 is CASSVTGLADSYEQYF. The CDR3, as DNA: TGCGCCAGCAGCGTAACGGGACTAGCGGACTCCTACGAGCAGTACTTC.

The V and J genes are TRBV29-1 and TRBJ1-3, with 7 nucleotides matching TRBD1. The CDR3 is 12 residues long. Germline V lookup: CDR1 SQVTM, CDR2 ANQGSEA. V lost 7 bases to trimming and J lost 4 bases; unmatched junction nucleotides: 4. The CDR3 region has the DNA TGCAGCGGACAGGGTTACGGAAACACCATATATTTT. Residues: CSGQGYGNTIYF.

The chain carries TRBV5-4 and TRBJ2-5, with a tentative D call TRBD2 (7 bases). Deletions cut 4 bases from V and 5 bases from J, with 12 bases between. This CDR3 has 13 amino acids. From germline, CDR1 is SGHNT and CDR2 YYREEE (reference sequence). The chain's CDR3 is CASSPGGRETQYF. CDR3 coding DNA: TGTGCCAGCAGCCCGGGGGGCCGGGAGACCCAGTACTTC.

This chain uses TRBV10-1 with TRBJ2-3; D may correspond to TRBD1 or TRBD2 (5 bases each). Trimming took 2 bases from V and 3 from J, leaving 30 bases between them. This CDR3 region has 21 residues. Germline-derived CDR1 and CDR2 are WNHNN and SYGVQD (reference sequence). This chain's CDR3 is CASSEEDGGPKDPNGTDTQYF. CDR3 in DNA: TGCGCCAGCAGTGAGGAGGATGGGGGTCCCAAGGATCCGAATGGAACAGATACGCAGTATTTT.